Detailed here is one T cell receptor beta chain. This specimen comes from a study of blood T cell repertoires in COVID-19. Study context: The samples span acute and convalescent COVID-19 from the United States, Italy and Spain. PBMCs, B-cell-depleted T cells, or T cells were the source of the cDNA or gDNA that made up the material.

Original processing notes: Reference gene primers were amplified, and this amplification served to estimate nucleated cell counts. Sequenced by immunoSEQ multiplex PCR; TCRdb stores in-frame clones only, minus some. The D gene and trimming were derived from the DNA, and the V and J assignments and clone size from that table. The table includes about 210,000 clones, 65% to 85% detected once. Per germline, CDR1 MGHDK and CDR2 SYGVNS. The V end lost 6 bases, the J end lost 0 bases, and 6 bases lay between the germline ends. This CDR3 spans 12 amino acids. This receptor was identified in a woman between 45 and 65 years old with acute or convalescent COVID-19. Sequencing input: peripheral blood. The chain couples TRBV25-1 to TRBJ2-7; D remains unclear. The CDR3 DNA follows: TGTGCCAGCAGCTCTAGCTCCTACGAGCAGTACTTC. It specifies CASSSSSYEQYF.